This TCR beta chain was sequenced during a study of blood T cell repertoires in COVID-19. About the study: Acute-phase and convalescent COVID-19 samples originated in the United States, Italy and Spain.

Method: immunoSEQ multiplex PCR; TCRdb's copy keeps in-frame clones and lacks some. The sample includes approximately 63,000 clones, roughly 76% of them seen just once. The V end was cut by 5 bases, the J end by 7 bases, with 17 bases between. The germline V gene encodes CDR1 SGHTA and CDR2 FQGTGA. There are 14 residues in the CDR3. This clone appeared once. This sequence was found in a woman of 80 years or more with acute or convalescent COVID-19. This chain connects TRBV7-3 to TRBJ1-1, with D maybe TRBD1 (6 bases). Material: peripheral blood. In DNA, the CDR3 is TGTGCCAGCAGCCCTTCGGACAGCCTATTTGAAGCTTTCTTT. Translation gives CASSPSDSLFEAFF.